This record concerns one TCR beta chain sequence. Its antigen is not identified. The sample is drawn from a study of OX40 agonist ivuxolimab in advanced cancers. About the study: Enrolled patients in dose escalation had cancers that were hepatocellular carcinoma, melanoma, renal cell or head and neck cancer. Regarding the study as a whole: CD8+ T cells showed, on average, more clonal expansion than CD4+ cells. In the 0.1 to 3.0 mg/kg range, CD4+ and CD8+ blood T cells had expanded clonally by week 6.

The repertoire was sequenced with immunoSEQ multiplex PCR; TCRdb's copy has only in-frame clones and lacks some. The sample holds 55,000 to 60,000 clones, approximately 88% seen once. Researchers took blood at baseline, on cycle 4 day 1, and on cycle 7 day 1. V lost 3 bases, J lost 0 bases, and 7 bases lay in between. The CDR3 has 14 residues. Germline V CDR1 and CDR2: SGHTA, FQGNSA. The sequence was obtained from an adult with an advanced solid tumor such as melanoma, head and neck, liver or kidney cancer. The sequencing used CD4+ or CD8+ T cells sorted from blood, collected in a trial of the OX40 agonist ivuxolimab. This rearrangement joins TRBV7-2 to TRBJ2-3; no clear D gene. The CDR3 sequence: CASSFTGSTDTQYF. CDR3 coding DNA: TGTGCCAGCAGCTTCACCGGGAGCACAGATACGCAGTATTTT.